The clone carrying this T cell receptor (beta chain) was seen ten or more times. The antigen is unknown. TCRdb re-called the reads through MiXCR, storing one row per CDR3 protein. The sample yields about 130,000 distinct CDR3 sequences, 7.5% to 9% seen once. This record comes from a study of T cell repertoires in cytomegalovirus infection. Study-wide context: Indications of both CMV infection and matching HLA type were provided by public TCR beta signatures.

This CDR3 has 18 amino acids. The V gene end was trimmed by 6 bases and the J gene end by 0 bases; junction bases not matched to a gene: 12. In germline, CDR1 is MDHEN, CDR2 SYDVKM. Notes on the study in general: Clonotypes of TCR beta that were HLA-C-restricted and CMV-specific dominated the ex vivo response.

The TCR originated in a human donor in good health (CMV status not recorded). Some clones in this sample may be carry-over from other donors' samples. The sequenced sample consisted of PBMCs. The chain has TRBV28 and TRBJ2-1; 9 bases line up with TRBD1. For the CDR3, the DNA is TGTGCCAGCAGGCCTCCGGGACAGGGATTAAGCTCCTACAATGAGCAGTTCTTC. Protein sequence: CASRPPGQGLSSYNEQFF.